This T cell receptor beta chain was documented in a study of post-analysis software for immune sequencing data. Study-wide results and caveats: When patients were compared with controls, about five TRBV segments were more frequent, TRBV5-6, TRBV5-1 and TRBV20-1 among them.

This clonotype showed up just a few times. What it binds is unknown. Tagging with unique molecular identifiers was a feature of the TCR beta cDNA libraries. TCRdb reprocessed the PCR reads with MiXCR, giving one entry per CDR3 protein. The sample shows roughly 600,000 distinct CDR3 sequences, about 40% of them seen only once. Trimming shortened V by 3 bases and J by 1 base, and 14 bases separated the two germline ends. Germline CDR1 and CDR2: DFQATT and SNEGSKA (reference sequence). The CDR3 has 15 residues. The clonotype originates from a girl aged 10-17 years with multiple sclerosis. The gene calls are TRBV20-1 and TRBJ2-3; TRBD2 might be the D (6 bases). Sequenced input: blood. This CDR3 reads CSASPRESGTDTQYF. CDR3 in DNA: TGCAGTGCTAGCCCACGGGAGTCGGGCACAGATACGCAGTATTTT.